This TCR beta chain comes out of a study of shared clonotypes between healthy human individuals. Overall study results and limits: Memory subsets had estimated richness that was generally smaller than that of naive subsets.

Measured with immunoSEQ multiplex PCR; TCRdb has only the in-frame clones, and not every one. The data hold more than 2 million clones, with 90% to 97% observed a single time. The V and J ends lost 2 bases and 7 bases respectively, with 8 bases between them. In germline, CDR1 is MNHNY, CDR2 SVGAGI (reference sequence). The CDR3 runs 12 residues. This clone occurred once. Antigen: not known. This clonotype originated in a man in his late teens or twenties in good health. Material: naive CD4+ T cells sorted from blood. The subset is: CD45RA+ positively selected. V usage is TRBV6-6 and J usage is TRBJ1-1; D unclear. The CDR3 loop reads CASSYLGNEAFF. CDR3 nucleotide sequence: TGTGCCAGCAGTTACCTAGGAAATGAAGCTTTCTTT.